Below, 27 T cell receptor beta chains from the same sample are listed, as sequenced in a study of shared clonotypes between healthy human individuals. Generated by immunoSEQ multiplex PCR, the TCRdb table keeps only in-frame clones and is missing some. Here the sample spans roughly 120,000 clones, more than 65% being singletons. Sequencing was performed on memory CD8+ T cells sorted from blood. Subset meaning: CD45RO+ cells pooled with CCR7-negative TemRA cells. The receptors come from a woman younger than 45 in good health.

V gene TRBV5-6 combines with J gene TRBJ1-4, with TRBD1 as a possible D gene (5 bases). This CDR3 is 18 amino acids long. Trimming shortened V by 4 bases and J by 8 bases, and 27 bases separated the two germline ends. Germline CDR1 SGHDT, CDR2 YYEEEE. The CDR3 protein is CASSDQPGTGKLKEKLFF. CDR3 DNA: TGTGCCAGCAGCGACCAACCCGGGACCGGTAAATTAAAGGAAAAACTGTTTTTT.

The rearrangement joins TRBV5-5 to TRBJ1-5; a possible D gene is TRBD1 (5 bases). V shed 4 bases and J shed 2 bases, with 16 bases lying between them. The CDR3 is 16 residues long. CDR1 is SGHKS and CDR2 is YYEKEE in the germline V gene (reference sequence). In DNA form, the CDR3 reads TGTGCCAGCAGCCCGACAGATCCCCGGGGCAATCAGCCCCAGCATTTT. Translation gives CASSPTDPRGNQPQHF.

This clone was observed a few times. This rearrangement joins TRBV11-2 to TRBJ1-2; D is unclear. The CDR3 totals 14 residues. Deletions cut 8 bases from V and 6 bases from J, with 19 bases between. Per the germline V gene, CDR1 is SGHAT and CDR2 is FQNNGV. This CDR3 is CASSRGSGVDGYTF. As DNA, the CDR3 is TGTGCCAGCTCTCGGGGTTCGGGAGTGGATGGCTACACCTTC.

At least ten counts were recorded for this clone. The V gene is TRBV6-1, the J gene TRBJ2-3, with 9 bases fitting TRBD2. The CDR3 covers 14 residues. V dropped 2 bases and J dropped 6; count of bases not matched to a gene: 3. Germline V CDR1 and CDR2: MNHNS, SASEGT. CDR3 loop: CASSELAGPDTQYF. DNA for the CDR3: TGTGCCAGCAGTGAACTAGCGGGACCGGATACGCAGTATTTT.

The chain recombines TRBV7-8 with TRBJ2-7, with unresolved D. V was trimmed by 5 bases and J by 4 bases, leaving 21 bases between them. Germline V CDR1 and CDR2: SGHVS, FQNEAQ. The length of the CDR3 is 16 residues. CDR3 protein: CASSPRTEEPTYEQYF. The CDR3 nucleotides are TGTGCCAGCAGCCCGCGAACAGAGGAACCCACTTACGAGCAGTACTTC.

The gene calls are TRBV30 and TRBJ1-1; possible D gene TRBD1, 6 bases. Germline V lookup: CDR1 GTSNPN, CDR2 SVGIG (reference sequence). Trimming took off 0 bases at V and 0 bases at J, with 14 bases between the two ends. The CDR3 is made up of 16 amino acids. Here the CDR3 DNA reads TGTGCCTGGAGTGTACGGGGGGCTGGGATGAACACTGAAGCTTTCTTT. This gives the protein CAWSVRGAGMNTEAFF.

The chain has TRBV15 and TRBJ2-7; a weak D match, TRBD1 (6 bases). The CDR3 consists of 16 residues. V gave up 3 bases and J gave up 1 base, with 16 bases separating them. Germline values: CDR1 LNHNV, CDR2 YYDKDF (reference sequence). The CDR3 bases are TGTGCCACCAGCAGGTACAGGGAAGAGGGTTCCTACGAGCAGTACTTC. This gives the protein CATSRYREEGSYEQYF. The whole variable domain, remainder taken from reference TRBV15 and TRBJ2-7, is DAMVIQNPRYQVTQFGKPVTLSCSQTLNHNVMYWYQQKSSQAPKLLFHYYDKDFNNEADTPDNFQSRRPNTSFCFLDIRSPGLGDTAMYLCATSRYREEGSYEQYFGPGTRLTVT.

V and J are TRBV27 and TRBJ1-4, with 8 bases lining up with TRBD1. The V gene end was trimmed by 5 bases and the J gene end by 7 bases; junction bases not matched to a gene: 9. CDR1 MNHEY and CDR2 SMNVEV come from the germline V gene (reference sequence). This CDR3 spans 15 amino acids. The CDR3 nucleotides read TGTGCCAGCAGTACGCAGGGGGCGCTTACTGAAAAACTGTTTTTT. Amino acids: CASSTQGALTEKLFF.

The chain links TRBV6-6 to TRBJ2-7, with TRBD1 matching over 8 bases. Germline V gene sequence: CDR1 MNHNY, CDR2 SVGAGI (reference sequence). V was pared by 9 bases and J by 3 bases, with 7 bases of the junction left unmatched. This CDR3 is 13 amino acids long. The CDR3 protein is CASYSGTGYEQYF. DNA of the CDR3: TGTGCCAGTTACTCCGGGACAGGCTACGAGCAGTACTTC.

This clone has more than one count but fewer than ten. The chain joins TRBV7-3 to TRBJ2-2; 11 bases map to TRBD2. Germline CDR1 and CDR2: SGHTA and FQGTGA. V dropped 7 bases and J dropped 6; count of bases not matched to a gene: 4. CDR3 length: 14 residues. CDR3 residues: CASTELAGAGELFF. CDR3 nucleotides: TGTGCCAGCACCGAACTAGCGGGAGCCGGGGAGCTGTTTTTT.

J is TRBJ2-3 and V is TRBV6-5; 7 bases map to TRBD2. The length of the CDR3 is 14 residues. Germline V gene data show CDR1 as MNHEY and CDR2 as SVGAGI. After removal of 3 bases from V and 5 bases from J, the junction contained 5 bases not matched to a gene. CDR3 loop: CASSYAGAVDTQYF. The CDR3 coding sequence is TGTGCCAGCAGTTATGCGGGAGCGGTAGATACGCAGTATTTT.

The rearrangement joins TRBV10-3 to TRBJ2-1; TRBD1 agrees at 10 bases. CDR3 length equals 17 residues. Germline CDR1 ENHRY, CDR2 SYGVKD. The V segment lost 4 bases and the J segment 6 bases; nucleotides outside the gene matches: 12. This CDR3 is CAISGRGVGTGVNEQFF. The CDR3 region has the DNA TGTGCCATCAGTGGCCGAGGGGTGGGGACAGGGGTCAATGAGCAGTTCTTC.

As concerns this clone: Other DNA sequences in the same sample also yield this CDR3. The V call is TRBV28, the J call TRBJ2-7; D is perhaps TRBD1 or TRBD2 (5 bases each). V was shortened by 5 bases and J by 2 bases, with 10 bases between the two germline ends. The germline CDR1 and CDR2 sequences are MDHEN and SYDVKM. This CDR3 has 13 amino acids. The CDR3 sequence is CASSRDRPYEQYF. The DNA for the CDR3 is TGTGCCAGCAGTCGGGACCGACCCTACGAGCAGTACTTC.

The rearrangement uses TRBV30 and TRBJ2-1; a possible D gene is TRBD1 (5 bases). Germline V CDR1 and CDR2: GTSNPN, SVGIG (reference sequence). Trimming cost V 3 bases and J 4 bases, with 16 bases left between them. The CDR3 totals 15 residues. This CDR3 reads CAWSFGWGHYNEQFF. For the CDR3, the DNA is TGTGCCTGGAGCTTCGGTTGGGGCCATTACAATGAGCAGTTCTTC.

This rearrangement joins TRBV11-2 to TRBJ1-2; TRBD1 aligns across 11 bases. CDR3 length: 16 residues. Trimming took 4 bases from V and 4 from J; bases not matched to a gene: 8. Germline loops: CDR1 SGHAT, CDR2 FQNNGV. As DNA, the CDR3 is TGTGCCAGCAGCTCCGGGACAGGGGGGGGATTCTATGGCTACACCTTC. This gives the protein CASSSGTGGGFYGYTF. Looking up the rest from reference TRBV11-2 and TRBJ1-2 gives the full variable domain: EAGVAQSPRYKIIEKRQSVAFWCNPISGHATLYWYQQILGQGPKLLIQFQNNGVVDDSQLPKDRFSAERLKGVDSTLKIQPAKLEDSAVYLCASSSGTGGGFYGYTFGSGTRLTVV.

The chain joins TRBV7-8 to TRBJ1-1; possible D gene TRBD1, 5 bases. The germline CDR1 and CDR2 sequences are SGHVS and FQNEAQ. This CDR3 contains 15 residues. V was shortened by 5 bases and J by 4 bases, with 17 bases between the two germline ends. The CDR3 DNA reads TGTGCCAGCAGCCAAGAAGGGGCCCTTGCCACTGAAGCTTTCTTT. It encodes CASSQEGALATEAFF.

The genes are TRBV7-3 and TRBJ2-2, with 13 nucleotides matching TRBD2. Germline CDR1 reads SGHTA; CDR2 reads FQGTGA. This CDR3 has 15 amino acids. With V trimmed by 2 bases and J by 6 bases, 0 bases remained unmatched. The CDR3 DNA reads as TGTGCCAGCAGCTTAGGACTAGCGGGAGCCGGGGAGCTGTTTTTT. Translated: CASSLGLAGAGELFF.

The chain joins TRBV27 to TRBJ1-1, with a tentative D call TRBD1 (5 bases). V was pared by 0 bases and J by 4 bases, with 18 bases between. The CDR3 extends over 17 amino acids. Germline V gene lookup returns CDR1 MNHEY and CDR2 SMNVEV (reference sequence). Here the CDR3 reads CASSLSSPPRAGTEAFF. The CDR3 DNA reads as TGTGCCAGCAGTTTATCGAGTCCTCCCAGGGCGGGCACTGAAGCTTTCTTT.

The chain carries TRBV19 and TRBJ2-1; 9 bases fit TRBD1. Unmatched junction bases numbered 8, after V lost 5 bases and J lost 6 bases. The CDR3 contains 15 residues. Germline-derived CDR1 and CDR2 are LNHDA and SQIVND (reference sequence). The CDR3 bases are TGTGCCAGTAGTCCACAGGGGGCGCATGCCAATGAGCAGTTCTTC. This encodes CASSPQGAHANEQFF.

The chain combines TRBV6-5 with TRBJ1-3; tentative D call: TRBD1 (5 bases). Germline V CDR1 and CDR2: MNHEY, SVGAGI. Deletions cut 4 bases from V and 4 bases from J, with 11 bases between. The CDR3 runs to 14 residues. The CDR3 sequence: CASSFRDAGNTIYF. CDR3 nucleotides: TGTGCCAGCAGTTTCCGGGACGCCGGAAACACCATATATTTT.

The chain uses TRBV6-5 and TRBJ1-4; D gene uncertain. V lost 6 bases to trimming and J lost 0 bases, with 8 bases between them. The CDR3 totals 14 residues. Germline V gene data show CDR1 as MNHEY and CDR2 as SVGAGI. The CDR3 DNA sequence: TGTGCCAGCAGCCCGCGGGCAACTAATGAAAAACTGTTTTTT. Amino acids: CASSPRATNEKLFF.

The chain is built from TRBV7-9 and TRBJ2-1; 14 nucleotides line up with TRBD2. Germline CDR1 reads SEHNR; CDR2 reads FQNEAQ (reference sequence). V trimming: 5 bases; J trimming: 12 bases; junction bases outside the gene matches: 12. This CDR3 has 16 residues. CDR3 nucleotide sequence: TGTGCCAGCAGCCCCTCGGGACTAGCGGGAGTAGGGATGCAGTTCTTC. Residues: CASSPSGLAGVGMQFF.

Many counts were recorded for this clone. The V gene is TRBV20-1, the J gene TRBJ2-7; D not certain. V lost 6 bases and J 2 bases, leaving 8 bases between the germline ends. CDR3 length: 11 amino acids. Germline V CDR1 and CDR2: DFQATT, SNEGSKA (reference sequence). This CDR3 reads CSAGEAYEQYF. Written as DNA, the CDR3 is TGCAGTGCAGGTGAGGCCTACGAGCAGTACTTC.

This clone was seen at least ten times. J is TRBJ2-7 and V is TRBV25-1, with D tentatively TRBD1 (7 bases). V was clipped by 6 bases and J by 3 bases, with 15 bases between them. Germline V gene sequence: CDR1 MGHDK, CDR2 SYGVNS. This CDR3 has 14 amino acids. The CDR3 protein is CASSSSGGNYEQYF. The CDR3 region has the DNA TGTGCCAGCAGCTCTTCAGGGGGGAACTACGAGCAGTACTTC.

The chain employs TRBV6-6 and TRBJ2-7; D is uncertain. Between the trimmed V and J ends, which lost 2 bases and 0 bases, there was a span of 11 bases. This CDR3 has 15 amino acids. The germline CDR1 and CDR2 sequences are MNHNY and SVGAGI (reference sequence). DNA of the CDR3: TGTGCCAGCAGTTACGCGGCAGGCCTCTCCTACGAGCAGTACTTC. It specifies CASSYAAGLSYEQYF.

V and J are TRBV6-5 and TRBJ1-4, with D perhaps matching TRBD1 (5 bases). The germline V and J ends were trimmed by 4 bases and 1 base, with 10 bases remaining between them. The CDR3 has 15 amino acids. Germline V gene data show CDR1 as MNHEY and CDR2 as SVGAGI. CDR3 in amino acids: CASSLGLGTNEKLFF. CDR3 nucleotide sequence: TGTGCCAGCAGTTTGGGGCTGGGAACTAATGAAAAACTGTTTTTT.

The chain recombines TRBV6-6 with TRBJ1-1, with D unresolved. Trimming took off 11 bases at V and 6 bases at J, with 13 bases between the two ends. Looked up from germline, CDR1 is MNHNY and CDR2 is SVGAGI (reference sequence). CDR3 length: 11 amino acids. The CDR3 loop is CAGRDGAEAFF. The DNA for the CDR3 is TGTGCCGGACGGGATGGGGCTGAAGCTTTCTTT.